The sequence of this T cell receptor beta chain was determined in a study of blood T cell repertoires in COVID-19. Assay: immunoSEQ multiplex PCR; the TCRdb copy retains only in-frame clones and omits some. The table has 120,000 or so clones, about 80% seen once. Sample: peripheral blood. This receptor was identified in a middle-aged man with active or convalescent COVID-19.

The CDR3 coding sequence is TGTGCCTGTCAGACAGGGTCGCGTTCCTACGAGCAGTACTTC. Translation gives CACQTGSRSYEQYF. The V gene is TRBV30, the J gene TRBJ2-7; 7 nucleotides match TRBD1. Germline V gives CDR1 GTSNPN, CDR2 SVGIG (reference sequence). The CDR3 runs 14 residues. V shed 6 bases, J shed 1 base, and the junction held 9 bases outside the gene matches.